This section outlines one T cell receptor (beta chain) sequence together with its context. In the original processing: Reference gene primer amplification yielded estimated nucleated cell counts. The repertoire was sequenced with immunoSEQ multiplex PCR; TCRdb's copy has only in-frame clones and lacks some. That table is the source of V, J and clone size, and D and trimming were worked out from the DNA. The data contain roughly 300,000 clones, approximately 85% of them singletons. This entry comes from a study of blood T cell repertoires in COVID-19. Looking at the study overall: COVID-19 samples from acute and convalescent phases originated in the United States, Italy and Spain. In each case, the material was cDNA or gDNA derived from T cells, B-cell-depleted T cells, or PBMCs.

Sequencing was done on a sample of peripheral blood. This sequence originates from a human donor in a cohort sampled during active COVID-19.

CDR3 in DNA: TGTGCCAGCAGTTTAGCGGGTTACGAGCAGTACTTC. Protein: CASSLAGYEQYF. J is TRBJ2-7 and V is TRBV6-5; 7 nucleotides line up with TRBD2. This CDR3 contains 12 residues. Per the germline V gene, CDR1 is MNHEY and CDR2 is SVGAGI. J gave up 4 bases and V 4 bases, and 1 base lay outside the gene matches.